The sequence of this TCR beta chain was determined in a study of blood T cell repertoires in COVID-19. Study as a whole: COVID-19 samples from acute and convalescent phases originated in the United States, Italy and Spain. T cells, B-cell-depleted T cells, or PBMCs supplied cDNA or gDNA.

This clone was seen repeatedly, ten times or more. The V gene's germline CDR1 is KGHSH and CDR2 LQKENI. This CDR3 has 16 residues. Trimming took off 0 bases at V and 4 bases at J, with 12 bases between the two ends. Original analysis: Scientists estimated how many nucleated cells there were by amplifying reference gene primers. Sequencing was performed with immunoSEQ multiplex PCR; in TCRdb, only in-frame clones are kept and a portion is missing. D and trimming were read from the DNA, whereas the V and J calls and clone size are those reported in that table. Altogether about 190,000 clones are present, 70% to 80% being singletons, with the ten largest covering around 12%.

This TCR was sampled from a woman aged 50 to 65 with acute or convalescent COVID-19. The V and J genes are TRBV18 and TRBJ1-4; D might be TRBD1 (6 bases). Specimen: peripheral blood. The CDR3 is CASSPPDGQNNEKLFF. CDR3 in DNA: TGTGCCAGCTCACCACCCGATGGACAGAATAATGAAAAACTGTTTTTT.